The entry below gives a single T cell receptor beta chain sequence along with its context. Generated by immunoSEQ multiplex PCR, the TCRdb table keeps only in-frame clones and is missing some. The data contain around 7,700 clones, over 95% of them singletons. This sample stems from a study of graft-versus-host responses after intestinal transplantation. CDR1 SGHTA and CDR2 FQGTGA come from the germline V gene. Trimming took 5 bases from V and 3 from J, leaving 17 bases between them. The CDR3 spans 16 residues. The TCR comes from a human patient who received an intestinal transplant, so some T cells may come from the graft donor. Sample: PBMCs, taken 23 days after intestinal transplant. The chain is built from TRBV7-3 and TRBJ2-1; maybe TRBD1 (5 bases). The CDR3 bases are TGTGCCAGCAGCCAAATACAGGCCTCGTTCTACAATGAGCAGTTCTTC. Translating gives CASSQIQASFYNEQFF.